The 8 T cell receptor beta chains below come from one sample, sequenced in a study of Graves' ophthalmopathy and Graves' hyperthyroidism. Using RNA transcripts, the TCR beta CDR3 regions were amplified. Investigators did first-round RT-PCR with HTBI primers, then second-round multiplex PCR. TCRdb called the multiplex PCR reads again in MiXCR, with one record for every CDR3 protein. The data contain under 350,000 distinct CDR3 sequences, about a sixth of them singletons. Input material: peripheral blood. These receptors all stem from an adult man with Graves' ophthalmopathy.

This clonotype was seen many times. The chain carries TRBV7-3 and TRBJ2-2; D not resolved. This CDR3 contains 14 residues. V lost 4 bases to trimming and J lost 2 bases, with 8 bases between them. Germline-derived CDR1 and CDR2 are SGHTA and FQGTGA. CDR3 residues: CASSWLENTGELFF. The CDR3 coding sequence is TGTGCCAGCAGCTGGCTAGAAAACACCGGGGAGCTGTTTTTT. Drawing the rest from reference TRBV7-3 and TRBJ2-2, the complete variable domain is GAGVSQTPSNKVTEKGKYVELRCDPISGHTALYWYRQSLGQGPEFLIYFQGTGAADDSGLPNDRFFAVRPEGSVSTLKIQRTERGDSAVYLCASSWLENTGELFFGEGSRLTVL.

This clonotype was recorded many times. The chain is built from TRBV5-1 and TRBJ1-1; 7 bases line up with TRBD1. CDR3 length: 15 amino acids. Looked up from germline, CDR1 is SGHRS and CDR2 is YFSETQ. Losses at the gene ends were 2 bases for V and 7 bases for J; bases not matched to a gene: 11. The CDR3 DNA sequence: TGCGCCAGCAGCTTACTGACAGGGATTATAAATGAAGCTTTCTTT. Protein: CASSLLTGIINEAFF.

This clonotype was counted ten times or more. The rearrangement links TRBV7-9 to TRBJ1-2; D possibly corresponds to TRBD1 (5 bases). The CDR3 length is 13 residues. V was clipped by 5 bases and J by 2 bases, with 9 bases between them. Germline CDR1 is SEHNR and CDR2 is FQNEAQ (reference sequence). DNA for the CDR3: TGTGCCAGCAGCGCCAACAGGAACTATGGCTACACCTTC. It specifies CASSANRNYGYTF.

This clonotype came up many times. V is TRBV7-9 and J is TRBJ2-5, with 7 positions matching TRBD1. Germline loops: CDR1 SEHNR, CDR2 FQNEAQ (reference sequence). Trimming cost V 3 bases and J 1 base; bases outside gene matches: 2. CDR3 length: 14 amino acids. The CDR3 nucleotides are TGTGCCAGCAGCTTGACAGGGCTCCAAGAGACCCAGTACTTC. Its translation: CASSLTGLQETQYF. Filled out from reference TRBV7-9 and TRBJ2-5, the complete variable domain reads DTGVSQNPRHKITKRGQNVTFRCDPISEHNRLYWYRQTLGQGPEFLTYFQNEAQLEKSRLLSDRFSAERPKGSFSTLEIQRTEQGDSAMYLCASSLTGLQETQYFGPGTRLLVL.

In its sample, this clonotype was seen many times. The V and J genes are TRBV6-2 or TRBV6-3 and TRBJ2-7, with D tentatively TRBD1 (6 bases). CDR1 and CDR2 from the germline V gene are MNHEY and SVGEGT. V lost 0 bases and J 1 base, leaving 10 bases between the germline ends. CDR3 length equals 15 residues. The CDR3 DNA is TGTGCCAGCAGTTACTCGACAGGAAAATCCTACGAGCAGTACTTC. Translated, it gives CASSYSTGKSYEQYF.

The gene calls are TRBV11-2 and TRBJ2-5, with unresolved D. This CDR3 region has 13 residues. Germline CDR1 and CDR2: SGHAT and FQNNGV. Trimming cost V 2 bases and J 5 bases, with 9 bases left between them. The CDR3 is CASSLSRTETQYF. The DNA of the CDR3 is TGTGCCAGCAGCTTATCTAGAACTGAGACCCAGTACTTC.

For this clonotype: At one end, the junction sequence differs from germline, possibly due to a read error. The chain is built from TRBV6-2 or TRBV6-3 and TRBJ2-2; no firm D call. The germline V gene has CDR1 MNHEY and CDR2 SVGEGT. The length of the CDR3 is 13 residues. CDR3 DNA: TGTGCCAGCACTTACAGACTCACCGGGGAGCTGTTTTTT. It yields the protein CASTYRLTGELFF.

This clonotype was counted many times. The genes are TRBV3-2 and TRBJ2-7. TRBV3-2 is marked as a pseudogene. CDR3 length: 13 amino acids. CDR3 bases: TGTGCCAGCAGCCAAGATCGGCCCTACGAGCAGTACTTC. This translates into CASSQDRPYEQYF.